The present T cell receptor beta chain was sequenced within a study of Graves' ophthalmopathy and Graves' hyperthyroidism. General observations from the study: Most expanded clonotypes from thyroid (those above 0.001 frequency) were also found in blood.

This clonotype came up many times. The antigen remains undetermined. Transcripts of RNA were the source for amplifying TCR beta CDR3 regions. An opening RT-PCR round employed HTBI primers and preceded a second-round multiplex PCR. TCRdb re-called the multiplex PCR reads through MiXCR, storing one row per CDR3 protein. Counted here are almost 400,000 distinct CDR3 sequences, around 16% occurring once; the ten biggest clones make up 1.6%. Germline V gene lookup returns CDR1 SQVTM and CDR2 ANQGSEA. The CDR3 extends over 14 amino acids. Trimming took 7 bases from V and 4 from J; bases not matched to a gene: 11.

This sequence was found in a woman aged 18-29 years with Graves' ophthalmopathy. The V call is TRBV29-1, the J call TRBJ1-1; 8 positions match TRBD1. The specimen sequenced was peripheral blood. The CDR3 region is CSAHTGGWVTEAFF. The CDR3 DNA is TGCAGCGCTCATACAGGGGGGTGGGTCACTGAAGCTTTCTTT.